This entry concerns a single TCR beta chain. Trimming cost V 6 bases and J 7 bases; bases outside gene matches: 13. This CDR3 has 16 amino acids. Germline CDR1 LNHDA, CDR2 SQIVND (reference sequence). The assay was immunoSEQ multiplex PCR, and TCRdb's table has in-frame clones only and misses some. The data contain 100,000 to 120,000 clones, 86% of them singletons. This sample was included in a study of cytomegalovirus exposure and HLA in healthy donors. The receptor comes from a woman younger than 30 in good health and CMV-seropositive. The chain combines TRBV19 with TRBJ2-2, with 8 bases lining up with TRBD1. The sequencing input was PBMCs. This chain's CDR3 is CASRKLRDRLNGELFF. The CDR3 nucleotides are TGTGCCAGTAGGAAACTACGGGACAGGTTAAACGGGGAGCTGTTTTTT.